These 25 T cell receptor beta chains came from one sample sequenced in a study of OX40 agonist ivuxolimab in advanced cancers. The table came from immunoSEQ multiplex PCR; TCRdb's copy has only in-frame clones and leaves some out. The sample shows about 77,000 clones, 65% to 85% of them seen only once. This sample comprised CD4+ or CD8+ T cells sorted from blood, obtained in a trial of the OX40 agonist ivuxolimab. The receptors stem from an adult with an advanced solid tumor such as melanoma, head and neck, liver or kidney cancer.

CDR3 in DNA: TGTGCCAGCAGCTTAGGGTCAGAGAACTATGGCTACACCTTC. Translated, it gives CASSLGSENYGYTF. The gene calls are TRBV7-9 and TRBJ1-2; D is unresolved. The CDR3 covers 14 residues. Trimming left V 1 base short and J 2 bases short, with 8 bases between. CDR1 is SEHNR, CDR2 FQNEAQ, per germline (reference sequence).

This chain joins TRBV5-1 and TRBJ2-7; weak D call: TRBD2 (7 bases). Trimming removed 0 bases from V and 4 bases from J, with 14 bases in between. Germline CDR1 is SGHRS and CDR2 is YFSETQ. The CDR3 consists of 15 residues. The CDR3 protein is CASSLVTGREYEQYF. The CDR3 bases are TGCGCCAGCAGCTTGGTAACAGGGAGGGAATACGAGCAGTACTTC.

This chain connects TRBV19 to TRBJ1-6, with D perhaps TRBD1 (5 bases). The V and J ends lost 7 bases and 7 bases respectively, with 11 bases between them. There are 13 residues in the CDR3. Per germline, CDR1 LNHDA and CDR2 SQIVND (reference sequence). The CDR3 DNA reads as TGTGCCAGTAAAGGGGTCCGGAATTCACCCCTCCACTTT. This codes for CASKGVRNSPLHF. The full variable domain, its missing parts supplied by reference TRBV19 and TRBJ1-6, is DGGITQSPKYLFRKEGQNVTLSCEQNLNHDAMYWYRQDPGQGLRLIYYSQIVNDFQKGDIAEGYSVSREKKESFPLTVTSAQKNPTAFYLCASKGVRNSPLHFGNGTRLTVT.

The chain carries TRBV19 and TRBJ2-7; possibly TRBD1 for D (6 bases). CDR3 size: 13 residues. CDR1 is LNHDA, CDR2 SQIVND, per germline (reference sequence). Trimming took off 6 bases at V and 3 bases at J, with 12 bases between the two ends. CDR3 loop: CASRQGTRYEQYF. CDR3 DNA sequence: TGTGCCAGTAGGCAGGGGACCCGCTACGAGCAGTACTTC.

V usage is TRBV12-5 and J usage is TRBJ2-1, with D perhaps TRBD1 or TRBD2 (6 bases each). The CDR3 is 17 residues long. Deletions cut 1 base from V and 1 base from J, with 14 bases between. The germline V gene has CDR1 LGHNT and CDR2 FRNRAP. The CDR3 region has the DNA TGTGCTAGTGGTTTGGCGGCTGGAGGGGGATCCTACAATGAGCAGTTCTTC. This codes for CASGLAAGGGSYNEQFF. The full variable domain, its missing parts supplied by reference TRBV12-5 and TRBJ2-1, is DARVTQTPRHKVTEMGQEVTMRCQPILGHNTVFWYRQTMMQGLELLAYFRNRAPLDDSGMPKDRFSAEMPDATLATLKIQPSEPRDSAVYFCASGLAAGGGSYNEQFFGPGTRLTVL.

J is TRBJ1-1 and V is TRBV6-6; D uncertain. The CDR3 runs 15 residues. Germline V CDR1 and CDR2: MNHNY, SVGAGI (reference sequence). The V gene lost 4 bases and the J gene lost 1 base, with 13 bases spanning the gap. As DNA, the CDR3 is TGTGCCAGCAGTTTGTGGCAGAAAACGAACACTGAAGCTTTCTTT. This codes for CASSLWQKTNTEAFF.

In this sample, this clone turned up once. The chain is built from TRBV2 and TRBJ2-7, with D tentatively TRBD2 (6 bases). Germline assignment: CDR1 SNHLY and CDR2 FYNNEI. Trimming cost V 6 bases and J 6 bases, with 15 bases left between them. The length of the CDR3 is 13 residues. The CDR3 spells CASSYNGRGEQYF. The CDR3 DNA sequence: TGTGCCAGCAGCTACAACGGGCGGGGCGAGCAGTACTTC.

The chain is built from TRBV2 and TRBJ2-5; 11 nucleotides align to TRBD2. Germline lookup yields CDR1 SNHLY and CDR2 FYNNEI. The CDR3 covers 15 residues. Unmatched junction bases numbered 6, after V lost 4 bases and J lost 5 bases. The CDR3 DNA reads TGTGCCAGCAGTGGGGGGACTAGCGGATCGGAGACCCAGTACTTC. Translating gives CASSGGTSGSETQYF.

The chain combines TRBV6-5 with TRBJ2-2, with TRBD1 matching 8 bases. The J segment lost 4 bases and the V segment lost 8 bases, leaving 3 bases of the junction unmatched. Per germline, CDR1 MNHEY and CDR2 SVGAGI. This CDR3 comprises 13 residues. CDR3 amino acids: CASQGAPTGELFF. The CDR3 DNA reads TGTGCCAGCCAGGGGGCGCCCACCGGGGAGCTGTTTTTT.

V is TRBV5-1 and J is TRBJ1-4; D possibly corresponds to TRBD1 (5 bases). CDR1 is SGHRS and CDR2 is YFSETQ in the germline V gene. V lost 4 bases, J lost 0 bases, and 13 bases lay in between. This CDR3 has 16 amino acids. CDR3 in DNA: TGCGCCAGCAGCCCAACCGGGGGACCAACTAATGAAAAACTGTTTTTT. Residues: CASSPTGGPTNEKLFF.

The chain employs TRBV28 and TRBJ2-3, with 11 bases identical to TRBD2. Germline V gene data show CDR1 as MDHEN and CDR2 as SYDVKM. V was clipped by 4 bases and J by 7 bases; unmatched bases: 10. The CDR3 has 16 amino acids. The CDR3 DNA reads as TGTGCCAGCAGTTCCCTAGCGGGAGGAGGGTTTAATACGCAGTATTTT. This codes for CASSSLAGGGFNTQYF.

The rearrangement uses TRBV5-1 and TRBJ1-3, with TRBD1 matching over 7 bases. Germline-derived CDR1 and CDR2 are SGHRS and YFSETQ. Trimming removed 4 bases from V and 3 bases from J; junction bases left unmatched: 1. The CDR3 is 13 residues long. DNA of the CDR3: TGCGCCAGCAGCGGGGACAGTGGAAACACCATATATTTT. Encoded protein: CASSGDSGNTIYF.

This sequence joins TRBV6-5 and TRBJ2-3; 7 bases fit TRBD1. The CDR3 loop spans 15 amino acids. Germline-derived CDR1 and CDR2 are MNHEY and SVGAGI. J lost 3 bases, V lost 4 bases, and 7 bases had no gene match. CDR3 nucleotide sequence: TGTGCCAGCAGTTTACAGGGGCAGGGGACAGATACGCAGTATTTT. Translation gives CASSLQGQGTDTQYF.

The rearrangement uses TRBV6-5 and TRBJ2-1, with 10 bases identical to TRBD2. This CDR3 is 15 amino acids long. V was pared by 6 bases and J by 8 bases, with 10 bases of the junction left unmatched. CDR1 and CDR2 from the germline V gene are MNHEY and SVGAGI. Here the CDR3 DNA reads TGTGCCAGCAGCCCAACTAGCGGGGCACGGTATGAGCAGTTCTTC. The encoded protein is CASSPTSGARYEQFF.

The chain recombines TRBV28 with TRBJ1-3, with 8 nucleotides matching TRBD1. Germline values: CDR1 MDHEN, CDR2 SYDVKM. This CDR3 is built from 15 residues. Germline trimming cut 5 bases from V and 5 bases from J; bases unmatched to any gene: 8. CDR3: CASSPPGQARNTIYF. In DNA form, the CDR3 reads TGTGCCAGCAGTCCCCCGGGACAGGCCCGAAACACCATATATTTT.

V gene TRBV7-9 combines with J gene TRBJ1-1; possibly TRBD1 for D (6 bases). V was pared by 2 bases and J by 3 bases, with 10 bases between. Germline CDR1 and CDR2: SEHNR and FQNEAQ (reference sequence). The CDR3 spans 14 residues. Here the CDR3 DNA reads TGTGCCAGCAGCTTATGGGGGGCGGACACTGAAGCTTTCTTT. This codes for CASSLWGADTEAFF.

The chain uses TRBV6-4 and TRBJ1-2; D remains unclear. CDR1 is MRHNA, CDR2 SNTAGT, per germline. Trimming left V 6 bases short and J 2 bases short, with 25 bases between. The CDR3 has 18 amino acids. The CDR3 reads CASRVPLSQTLLNYGYTF. The CDR3, as DNA: TGTGCCAGCAGAGTCCCACTCTCACAAACCCTCCTAAACTATGGCTACACCTTC.

J is TRBJ2-2 and V is TRBV5-4; D might be TRBD1 (6 bases). The CDR3 is 16 residues long. V was pared by 4 bases and J by 0 bases, with 13 bases between. The germline V gene encodes CDR1 SGHNT and CDR2 YYREEE (reference sequence). The CDR3 DNA reads TGTGCCAGCAGCCTCGGGTACAGGGCGAACACCGGGGAGCTGTTTTTT. It is translated as CASSLGYRANTGELFF.

V gene TRBV18 combines with J gene TRBJ2-1, with 9 bases that match TRBD2. CDR1 is KGHSH and CDR2 is LQKENI in the germline V gene. V gave up 3 bases and J gave up 4 bases; unmatched junction bases: 1. The CDR3 is made up of 14 amino acids. This CDR3 is CASSPTSGYNEQFF. The CDR3, as DNA: TGTGCCAGCTCACCGACTAGCGGTTACAATGAGCAGTTCTTC.

J is TRBJ2-1 and V is TRBV5-1; no firm D call. V was pared by 0 bases and J by 4 bases, with 5 bases between. CDR1 is SGHRS and CDR2 is YFSETQ in the germline V gene. The CDR3 contains 13 residues. The CDR3 reads CASSLDGYNEQFF. The CDR3 DNA follows: TGCGCCAGCAGCTTGGATGGATACAATGAGCAGTTCTTC. Drawing the rest from reference TRBV5-1 and TRBJ2-1, the complete variable domain is KAGVTQTPRYLIKTRGQQVTLSCSPISGHRSVSWYQQTPGQGLQFLFEYFSETQRNKGNFPGRFSGRQFSNSRSEMNVSTLELGDSALYLCASSLDGYNEQFFGPGTRLTVL.

The rearrangement uses TRBV5-1 and TRBJ2-3; TRBD2 agrees at 8 bases. V gave up 5 bases and J gave up 2 bases; unmatched junction bases: 7. From germline, CDR1 is SGHRS and CDR2 YFSETQ. The CDR3 is 15 residues long. CDR3 residues: CASRAGGQTTDTQYF. CDR3 sequence (DNA): TGCGCCAGCAGGGCGGGAGGCCAGACCACAGATACGCAGTATTTT.

The V gene is TRBV7-2, the J gene TRBJ1-5; 9 positions match TRBD1. CDR1 and CDR2 from the germline V gene are SGHTA and FQGNSA. The CDR3 has 16 amino acids. The ends lost 3 bases at V and 2 bases at J; junction bases unmatched: 5. CDR3 DNA: TGTGCCAGCAGCTTGAGGGACAGGGAGGGCAATCAGCCCCAGCATTTT. Residues: CASSLRDREGNQPQHF.

The chain carries TRBV9 and TRBJ1-5; perhaps TRBD1 as D (6 bases). This CDR3 spans 15 amino acids. CDR1 SGDLS and CDR2 YYNGEE come from the germline V gene. The V end lost 3 bases, the J end lost 5 bases, and 15 bases lay between the germline ends. The CDR3 DNA is TGTGCCAGCAGCGAGGGGGGGGCCACCGATCAGCCCCAGCATTTT. As protein: CASSEGGATDQPQHF.

This clone is a singleton in its sample. The V and J genes are TRBV11-3 and TRBJ2-1, with 8 bases fitting TRBD2. V shed 0 bases and J 6 bases; nucleotides not matched to a gene: 4. CDR1 and CDR2 from the germline V gene are SGHNT and YENEEA. The CDR3 runs to 15 residues. CDR3 coding DNA: TGTGCCAGCAGCTTAGAGTCCGGGGGGGGCAATGAGCAGTTCTTC. Protein product: CASSLESGGGNEQFF.

The J gene is TRBJ2-6, the V gene TRBV5-1; a weak D match, TRBD2 (6 bases). The V end lost 7 bases, the J end lost 0 bases, and 8 bases lay between the germline ends. The length of the CDR3 is 14 residues. The V gene's germline CDR1 is SGHRS and CDR2 YFSETQ. The CDR3 sequence: CASLAFSGANVLTF. CDR3 bases: TGCGCCAGCCTAGCGTTCTCTGGGGCCAACGTCCTGACTTTC.